The source of this T cell receptor (beta chain) is a study of molecular identifiers for immune sequencing clone quantification. From germline, CDR1 is MNHNS and CDR2 SASEGT. The CDR3 has 11 amino acids. Trimming cost V 6 bases and J 8 bases; bases outside gene matches: 3. Previously reported methods and listed TCR primers produced the bulk TCR libraries. TCRdb ran MiXCR on the PCR reads and lists one entry per CDR3 protein. This table holds about 510,000 distinct CDR3 sequences, 25% found once. V is TRBV6-1 and J is TRBJ1-2; 7 bases match TRBD1. The sequence came from a human donor in good health. Some libraries in this study had Jurkat cell RNA spiked in. Source material: naive CD8+ T cells from blood, with Jurkat cell RNA spiked in. Subset here: FACS-sorted CD8+CD4-CCR7+CD45RA+ naive T cells. The CDR3 bases are TGTGCCAGCAGAACAGGGGCCGGCTACACCTTC. Protein: CASRTGAGYTF.